Listed below are T cell receptor beta chains from one sample, sequenced in a study of identical twins. One entry per CDR3 protein, called by TCRdb with MiXCR from the 5' RACE reads. The sample comprises 430,000 or so distinct CDR3 sequences, 20% to 25% of which are singletons, and about 3% rests with the top ten. This sample was shared with a second study, whose subject was T cells expressing NK-cell markers.

The sequenced material came from CD4+ T cells sorted from blood. The receptors were sampled from a woman younger than 30 in good health. Both conserved end residues are part of each CDR3. Each record gives: D gene, clone size, J gene, V gene, CDR3 protein, CDR3 DNA. A D gene is named only where the DNA matches it firmly. For some rows the clone size is stated as once, few or many, or as a class when expanded; others skip it.

D gene: TRBD2
clone size: NA
J gene: TRBJ2-1
V gene: TRBV7-2
CDR3 protein: CASSLVAGNEQFF
CDR3 DNA: TGTGCCAGCAGCTTAGTAGCGGGCAATGAGCAGTTCTTC

D gene: NA
clone size: few
J gene: TRBJ1-5
V gene: TRBV6-2/TRBV6-3
CDR3 protein: CASRIAGIEQPQHF
CDR3 DNA: TGTGCCAGCAGAATAGCAGGGATAGAACAGCCCCAGCATTTT

D gene: NA
clone size: NA
J gene: TRBJ1-2
V gene: TRBV25-1
CDR3 protein: CASSAWTARLGDGYTF
CDR3 DNA: TGTGCCAGCAGTGCTTGGACCGCTAGACTCGGAGATGGCTACACCTTC

D gene: NA
clone size: NA
J gene: TRBJ2-1
V gene: TRBV2
CDR3 protein: CASSVQGGHNEQFF
CDR3 DNA: TGTGCCAGCAGTGTACAAGGGGGGCACAATGAGCAGTTCTTC

D gene: TRBD1
clone size: few
J gene: TRBJ1-2
V gene: TRBV28
CDR3 protein: CAIQQGATNYGYTF
CDR3 DNA: TGTGCCATCCAACAGGGGGCGACTAACTATGGCTACACCTTC

D gene: NA
clone size: NA
J gene: TRBJ2-1
V gene: TRBV7-2
CDR3 protein: CASSPHRSRHEQFF
CDR3 DNA: TGTGCCAGCAGCCCCCATCGGTCTAGGCATGAGCAGTTCTTC

D gene: TRBD2
clone size: NA
J gene: TRBJ2-3
V gene: TRBV7-2
CDR3 protein: CASRARGGGHDTDTQYF
CDR3 DNA: TGTGCCAGCAGGGCGCGCGGGGGAGGACATGACACAGATACGCAGTATTTT

D gene: NA
clone size: few
J gene: TRBJ1-1
V gene: TRBV18
CDR3 protein: CASSLHKGAPEAFF
CDR3 DNA: TGTGCCAGCTCCCTCCATAAGGGTGCCCCTGAAGCTTTCTTT

D gene: TRBD2
clone size: few
J gene: TRBJ2-3
V gene: TRBV5-1
CDR3 protein: CASSLPAGLTDTQYF
CDR3 DNA: TGCGCCAGCAGCTTGCCAGCGGGATTAACAGATACGCAGTATTTT

D gene: TRBD2
clone size: NA
J gene: TRBJ2-3
V gene: TRBV10-1
CDR3 protein: CASSAGTSVLSTQYF
CDR3 DNA: TGCGCCAGCAGCGCCGGGACTAGCGTCCTATCTACGCAGTATTTT

D gene: TRBD1
clone size: NA
J gene: TRBJ2-7
V gene: TRBV9
CDR3 protein: CASSAHPGTGQSEQYF
CDR3 DNA: TGTGCCAGCAGCGCACACCCGGGGACAGGACAAAGCGAGCAGTACTTC

D gene: TRBD2
clone size: few
J gene: TRBJ2-1
V gene: TRBV5-1
CDR3 protein: CASSYGSPTAGPSNEQFF
CDR3 DNA: TGCGCCAGCAGCTATGGATCCCCCACAGCGGGACCGTCCAATGAGCAGTTCTTC

D gene: TRBD1
clone size: few
J gene: TRBJ1-2
V gene: TRBV18
CDR3 protein: CASSPPGQGPRNYGYTF
CDR3 DNA: TGTGCCAGCTCACCACCGGGACAGGGACCACGTAACTATGGCTACACCTTC

D gene: NA
clone size: NA
J gene: TRBJ2-2
V gene: TRBV9
CDR3 protein: CASSSYGAPPGELFF
CDR3 DNA: TGTGCCAGCAGCTCTTACGGGGCGCCACCGGGGGAGCTGTTTTTT

D gene: TRBD2
clone size: NA
J gene: TRBJ2-7
V gene: TRBV6-2/TRBV6-3
CDR3 protein: CASSPAIAGGPNEQYF
CDR3 DNA: TGTGCCAGCAGCCCTGCCATAGCGGGAGGGCCAAACGAGCAGTACTTC

D gene: NA
clone size: NA
J gene: TRBJ2-3
V gene: TRBV9
CDR3 protein: CASSVHSGTDTQYF
CDR3 DNA: TGTGCCAGCAGCGTTCACTCAGGCACAGATACGCAGTATTTT

D gene: NA
clone size: few
J gene: TRBJ2-2
V gene: TRBV7-9
CDR3 protein: CASSSEGNTGELFF
CDR3 DNA: TGTGCCAGCAGCTCGGAGGGGAACACCGGGGAGCTGTTTTTT

D gene: NA
clone size: few
J gene: TRBJ2-3
V gene: TRBV3-1
CDR3 protein: CASSQEVGTDTQYF
CDR3 DNA: TGTGCCAGCAGCCAAGAGGTCGGGACAGATACGCAGTATTTT

D gene: NA
clone size: few
J gene: TRBJ2-3
V gene: TRBV11-2
CDR3 protein: CASSLRGDKDTQYF
CDR3 DNA: TGTGCCAGCAGCTTACGAGGGGATAAAGATACGCAGTATTTT

D gene: NA
clone size: few
J gene: TRBJ2-7
V gene: TRBV6-1
CDR3 protein: CASSPASRYEQYF
CDR3 DNA: TGTGCCAGCAGTCCGGCTTCAAGGTACGAGCAGTACTTC

D gene: NA
clone size: few
J gene: TRBJ2-1
V gene: TRBV30
CDR3 protein: CAWTGLTRQFF
CDR3 DNA: TGTGCCTGGACCGGACTTACGAGGCAGTTCTTC

D gene: NA
clone size: NA
J gene: TRBJ2-3
V gene: TRBV7-2
CDR3 protein: CASSLYDTQYF
CDR3 DNA: TGTGCCAGCAGCTTATACGATACGCAGTATTTT

D gene: NA
clone size: few
J gene: TRBJ1-1
V gene: TRBV18
CDR3 protein: CASSPYQQIEAFF
CDR3 DNA: TGTGCCAGCTCACCATATCAACAGATTGAAGCTTTCTTT

D gene: TRBD2
clone size: NA
J gene: TRBJ2-1
V gene: TRBV7-3
CDR3 protein: CASSLRAGGANEQFF
CDR3 DNA: TGTGCCAGCAGCTTACGCGCCGGGGGGGCGAATGAGCAGTTCTTC

D gene: NA
clone size: NA
J gene: TRBJ1-3
V gene: TRBV20-1
CDR3 protein: CSARDPWGNTIYF
CDR3 DNA: TGCAGTGCTAGAGACCCATGGGGAAACACCATATATTTT

D gene: NA
clone size: few
J gene: TRBJ2-7
V gene: TRBV7-8
CDR3 protein: CASTQSDSYSYEQYF
CDR3 DNA: TGTGCCAGCACCCAATCGGACAGTTATTCCTACGAGCAGTACTTC

D gene: NA
clone size: few
J gene: TRBJ2-1
V gene: TRBV10-1
CDR3 protein: CASSETGRGGNEQFF
CDR3 DNA: TGCGCCAGCAGTGAAACCGGGAGAGGCGGAAATGAGCAGTTCTTC

D gene: NA
clone size: few
J gene: TRBJ2-7
V gene: TRBV6-1
CDR3 protein: CASKPRSGNYEQYF
CDR3 DNA: TGTGCCAGCAAACCGAGGTCCGGGAACTACGAGCAGTACTTC